Below are 27 T cell receptor beta chains sequenced from a single sample in a study of cytomegalovirus exposure and HLA in healthy donors. Sequencing was performed with immunoSEQ multiplex PCR; in TCRdb, only in-frame clones are kept and a portion is missing. Seen here are about 220,000 clones, roughly 83% observed once, and the top ten hold around 15%. What was sequenced was PBMCs. The receptor set was obtained from a woman in her twenties or thirties in good health and CMV-seropositive.

The gene calls are TRBV9 and TRBJ2-3, with 8 bases lining up with TRBD2. CDR3 length: 15 amino acids. The V segment lost 1 base and the J segment 2 bases; nucleotides outside the gene matches: 3. CDR1 and CDR2 from the germline V gene are SGDLS and YYNGEE. The CDR3 DNA follows: TGTGCCAGCAGCGTAAACGGGAGGGCCACAGATACGCAGTATTTT. Its protein is CASSVNGRATDTQYF.

This chain uses TRBV13 with TRBJ2-3; perhaps D is TRBD1 or TRBD2 (5 bases each). Deletions cut 5 bases from V and 7 bases from J, with 31 bases between. Germline CDR1 reads PRHDT; CDR2 reads FYEKMQ (reference sequence). The length of the CDR3 is 19 residues. The CDR3 sequence: CASSRPASWTIPSGNTQYF. Here the CDR3 DNA reads TGTGCCAGCAGCCGCCCTGCCTCTTGGACAATACCTTCCGGGAATACGCAGTATTTT.

The V call is TRBV7-9, the J call TRBJ2-3; weak D call: TRBD1 (5 bases). Germline V gives CDR1 SEHNR, CDR2 FQNEAQ (reference sequence). The CDR3 covers 13 residues. V lost 5 bases and J lost 4, with 10 bases in between. CDR3 protein: CASSIQGPDTQYF. The CDR3 nucleotides read TGTGCCAGCAGCATTCAGGGCCCAGATACGCAGTATTTT.

The V call is TRBV2, the J call TRBJ2-5, with a weak D call TRBD1 (6 bases). Germline values: CDR1 SNHLY, CDR2 FYNNEI. V was pared by 4 bases and J by 1 base, with 7 bases between. This CDR3 is 13 amino acids long. Here the CDR3 DNA reads TGTGCCAGCAGTGGACAGGTCCAAGAGACCCAGTACTTC. As protein: CASSGQVQETQYF.

The chain has TRBV30 and TRBJ1-2; 9 nucleotides agree with TRBD1. Trimming removed 7 bases from V and 6 bases from J; junction bases left unmatched: 3. CDR1 is GTSNPN and CDR2 is SVGIG in the germline V gene (reference sequence). CDR3 size: 11 residues. CDR3 sequence: CASGQGNGYTF. CDR3 DNA sequence: TGTGCCTCGGGACAGGGTAATGGCTACACCTTC.

There are many counts of this clone. The chain is built from TRBV18 and TRBJ2-1; maybe TRBD2 (6 bases). The CDR3 is 14 residues long. Germline V gives CDR1 KGHSH, CDR2 LQKENI. With 6 bases removed from V and 3 bases from J, the gap between germline ends came to 12 bases. The CDR3 protein is CASSTGTDYNEQFF. The CDR3 bases are TGTGCCAGCTCGACCGGGACTGACTACAATGAGCAGTTCTTC.

The genes are TRBV19 and TRBJ2-3, with D possibly TRBD2 on 5 matching bases. Germline V gene sequence: CDR1 LNHDA, CDR2 SQIVND (reference sequence). Trimming left V 4 bases short and J 8 bases short, with 13 bases between. CDR3 length: 13 residues. This chain's CDR3 is CASSKGREGTQYF. The CDR3 DNA is TGTGCCAGTAGTAAAGGACGAGAGGGTACGCAGTATTTT.

CDR3 residues: CASSLERSETQYF. The CDR3 nucleotides are TGCGCCAGCAGCTTGGAGAGGTCCGAGACCCAGTACTTC. The V call is TRBV5-1, the J call TRBJ2-5, with unresolved D. Germline lookup yields CDR1 SGHRS and CDR2 YFSETQ. With 0 bases removed from V and 5 bases from J, the gap between germline ends came to 8 bases. The CDR3 runs 13 residues.

The gene calls are TRBV9 and TRBJ2-2; 7 bases align to TRBD1. Germline-derived CDR1 and CDR2 are SGDLS and YYNGEE. The CDR3 has 17 amino acids. Trimming removed 8 bases from V and 3 bases from J; junction bases left unmatched: 16. CDR3 amino acids: CASTSSRGRGDTGELFF. CDR3 DNA: TGTGCCAGTACCTCATCCAGGGGGAGAGGGGACACCGGGGAGCTGTTTTTT.

This chain's CDR3 is CASRVGVNTEAFF. The DNA of the CDR3 is TGTGCCAGCAGAGTGGGAGTGAACACTGAAGCTTTCTTT. This sequence joins TRBV27 and TRBJ1-1; D is ambiguous. The CDR3 has 13 residues. Trimming removed 6 bases from V and 0 bases from J, with 8 bases in between. Germline CDR1 MNHEY, CDR2 SMNVEV (reference sequence).

The chain carries TRBV19 and TRBJ1-2; 7 bases agree with TRBD1. V shed 6 bases and J 4 bases; nucleotides not matched to a gene: 8. CDR1 and CDR2 (germline): LNHDA, SQIVND (reference sequence). This CDR3 region has 14 residues. As DNA, the CDR3 is TGTGCCAGTAGCCCGACAGGGTTATTCTATGGCTACACCTTC. Translating gives CASSPTGLFYGYTF.

The chain couples TRBV6-1 to TRBJ1-3; D is uncertain. Germline CDR1 reads MNHNS; CDR2 reads SASEGT. V was trimmed by 5 bases and J by 0 bases, leaving 11 bases between them. The CDR3 is made up of 15 amino acids. Here the CDR3 reads CASSTQPTSGNTIYF. In DNA, the CDR3 is TGTGCCAGCAGTACTCAGCCGACCTCTGGAAACACCATATATTTT.

As to this clone: Other DNA sequences within the sample encode an identical CDR3. The chain combines TRBV5-1 with TRBJ2-7; 12 nucleotides line up with TRBD2. The CDR3 sequence is 15 residues long. Per the germline V gene, CDR1 is SGHRS and CDR2 is YFSETQ. Trimming removed 4 bases from V and 1 base from J; junction bases left unmatched: 3. CDR3 sequence reads: CASSRTSGTSYEQYF. The DNA for the CDR3 is TGCGCCAGCAGCAGGACTAGCGGGACATCCTACGAGCAGTACTTC.

V gene TRBV5-4 combines with J gene TRBJ1-1; D gene uncertain. CDR1 and CDR2 (germline): SGHNT, YYREEE (reference sequence). The CDR3 totals 13 residues. The V end was cut by 4 bases, the J end by 4 bases, with 11 bases between. CDR3 sequence: CASSTTQSTEAFF. CDR3 coding DNA: TGTGCCAGCAGCACAACACAGAGCACTGAAGCTTTCTTT.

This clone was seen only once. V is TRBV4-1 and J is TRBJ1-4; perhaps TRBD1 as D (6 bases). This CDR3 comprises 18 residues. Trimming shortened V by 3 bases and J by 5 bases, and 22 bases separated the two germline ends. CDR1 and CDR2 from the germline V gene are MGHRA and YSYEKL. CDR3 bases: TGCGCCAGCAGCCAGGGTGGGGTCTGGGGGCTCGGGAATGAAAAACTGTTTTTT. This translates into CASSQGGVWGLGNEKLFF.

The chain employs TRBV5-1 and TRBJ2-1; 7 bases line up with TRBD2. This CDR3 contains 12 residues. The J segment lost 7 bases and the V segment lost 4 bases, leaving 2 bases of the junction unmatched. The germline gives CDR1 SGHRS, CDR2 YFSETQ. Written as DNA, the CDR3 is TGCGCCAGCAGCCTGGGGGGGAATGAGCAGTTCTTC. This sequence encodes CASSLGGNEQFF.

The gene calls are TRBV29-1 and TRBJ2-6; TRBD1 agrees at 9 bases. CDR1 is SQVTM, CDR2 ANQGSEA, per germline. The CDR3 extends over 18 amino acids. The V segment lost 1 base and the J segment 0 bases; nucleotides outside the gene matches: 7. CDR3 region: CSVEVRDRVHSGANVLTF. CDR3 bases: TGCAGCGTTGAAGTAAGGGACAGGGTGCACTCTGGGGCCAACGTCCTGACTTTC.

This clone was observed a single time. V usage is TRBV5-6 and J usage is TRBJ2-2; 7 bases are shared with TRBD2. Germline V gene sequence: CDR1 SGHDT, CDR2 YYEEEE. This CDR3 region has 14 residues. V shed 5 bases, J shed 3 bases, and the junction held 4 bases outside the gene matches. CDR3 bases: TGTGCCAGCAGAGCGGGACTTTACACCGGGGAGCTGTTTTTT. As protein: CASRAGLYTGELFF.

This clone came up once. This sequence joins TRBV9 and TRBJ2-7, with D hard to call. Germline-derived CDR1 and CDR2 are SGDLS and YYNGEE. Trimming took 0 bases from V and 0 from J, leaving 7 bases between them. The CDR3 runs to 14 residues. CDR3: CASSVASDSYEQYF. The CDR3 DNA reads TGTGCCAGCAGCGTAGCTTCTGACTCCTACGAGCAGTACTTC.

This clone appeared a single time. The chain couples TRBV10-3 to TRBJ1-5; weak D call: TRBD1 (5 bases). Trimming pared 1 base from V and 2 bases from J, leaving 9 bases between. Per germline, CDR1 ENHRY and CDR2 SYGVKD. This CDR3 region has 15 residues. The CDR3 loop is CAISEWGGGNQPQHF. The CDR3 region has the DNA TGTGCCATCAGTGAGTGGGGGGGTGGCAATCAGCCCCAGCATTTT.

The CDR3: CASSFNSLPGELFF. CDR3 coding DNA: TGTGCCAGCAGTTTTAACAGCCTGCCCGGGGAGCTGTTTTTT. V and J are TRBV27 and TRBJ2-2; D gene ambiguous. V lost 3 bases, J lost 6 bases, and 11 bases lay in between. The V gene's germline CDR1 is MNHEY and CDR2 SMNVEV (reference sequence). The CDR3 length is 14 residues.

The chain couples TRBV7-3 to TRBJ2-3, with D possibly being TRBD2 (6 bases). V dropped 1 base and J dropped 2 bases, with 10 bases sitting between them. The CDR3 consists of 15 residues. Looked up from germline, CDR1 is SGHTA and CDR2 is FQGTGA. The CDR3 DNA sequence: TGTGCCAGCAGCTTAAGCGGGAACCCCACAGATACGCAGTATTTT. Translated, it gives CASSLSGNPTDTQYF.

The chain couples TRBV5-1 to TRBJ1-5; D call uncertain. V was cut by 0 bases and J by 6 bases, with 10 bases left in between. Per the germline V gene, CDR1 is SGHRS and CDR2 is YFSETQ. This CDR3 has 14 amino acids. CDR3 amino acids: CASSLGSLGQPQHF. CDR3 nucleotides: TGCGCCAGCAGCTTGGGTTCATTGGGTCAGCCCCAGCATTTT.

The chain uses TRBV9 and TRBJ2-5, with 9 bases fitting TRBD2. The CDR3 has 15 amino acids. The V gene's germline CDR1 is SGDLS and CDR2 YYNGEE. After removal of 4 bases from V and 5 bases from J, the junction contained 9 bases not matched to a gene. The CDR3 region is CASSNSGGLRETQYF. The CDR3 bases are TGTGCCAGCAGCAACAGCGGGGGGCTGCGGGAGACCCAGTACTTC.

This clone was seen only a few times. This rearrangement joins TRBV27 to TRBJ2-3, with no clear D. Germline V CDR1 and CDR2: MNHEY, SMNVEV (reference sequence). V lost 7 bases and J 8 bases, leaving 10 bases between the germline ends. The CDR3 length is 11 residues. CDR3 sequence: CASTSQATQYF. The DNA for the CDR3 is TGTGCCAGCACCAGCCAGGCTACGCAGTATTTT.

The chain links TRBV13 to TRBJ1-1; D may be TRBD1 (5 bases). The CDR3 extends over 13 amino acids. V dropped 5 bases and J dropped 0 bases, with 7 bases sitting between them. Germline V gene lookup returns CDR1 PRHDT and CDR2 FYEKMQ (reference sequence). This CDR3 is CASSRTLNTEAFF. The DNA for the CDR3 is TGTGCCAGCAGCAGGACACTGAACACTGAAGCTTTCTTT. The variable domain in full, completed from reference TRBV13 and TRBJ1-1, reads AAGVIQSPRHLIKEKRETATLKCYPIPRHDTVYWYQQGPGQDPQFLISFYEKMQSDKGSIPDRFSAQQFSDYHSELNMSSLELGDSALYFCASSRTLNTEAFFGQGTRLTVV.

The chain employs TRBV30 and TRBJ1-2, with D perhaps TRBD1 (6 bases). This CDR3 is built from 13 residues. Between the trimmed V and J ends, which lost 2 bases and 10 bases, there was a span of 17 bases. Germline-derived CDR1 and CDR2 are GTSNPN and SVGIG (reference sequence). This chain's CDR3 is CAWSRLRTADYTF. For the CDR3, the DNA is TGTGCCTGGAGTAGATTACGGACAGCGGACTACACCTTC.